The 15 T cell receptor beta chains below all came from one sample that was sequenced in a study of blood T cell repertoires in COVID-19 (dated by TCRdb to about 2020). Library method: the immunoSEQ multiplex PCR assay. TCRdb's version of the immuneACCESS table is confined to in-frame rearrangements and falls short of the full clone set. An unresolved V gene accounts for under half of the shortfall where checked; the remainder is of unknown origin. Present in this sample are about 310,000 clones, roughly 91% of which were seen just once. 1% of the sample is taken by the ten largest. Sequencing was carried out using peripheral blood. These receptors all stem from a man in his forties or fifties with active or convalescent COVID-19.

The chain couples TRBV21-1 to TRBJ1-5; the table calls TRBD1, which could not be checked here. TRBV21-1 is an annotated pseudogene. The CDR3 has 16 amino acids. The CDR3 reads CASRSIPGANNQPQHF. CDR3 nucleotide sequence: TGTGCCAGCAGAAGTATCCCAGGGGCCAACAATCAGCCCCAGCATTTT.

The V call is TRBV28, the J call TRBJ1-5; D gene ambiguous. Germline values: CDR1 MDHEN, CDR2 SYDVKM. The length of the CDR3 is 12 residues. The V gene lost 5 bases and the J gene lost 4 bases, with 6 bases spanning the gap. The CDR3 DNA follows: TGTGCCAGCAGTGTACAGAATCAGCCCCAGCATTTT. This codes for CASSVQNQPQHF.

For the CDR3, the DNA is TGTGCCAGCAGCTATAGCGGGGGACGGAACACAGATACGCAGTATTTT. Amino acids: CASSYSGGRNTDTQYF. The gene calls are TRBV7-2 and TRBJ2-3; 9 bases line up with TRBD2. The CDR3 spans 16 residues. V was clipped by 4 bases and J by 2 bases; unmatched bases: 7. Germline-derived CDR1 and CDR2 are SGHTA and FQGNSA.

This clone came up a few times. This chain uses TRBV5-1 with TRBJ1-3, with D uncertain. Trimming stripped 1 base from V and 0 bases from J, with 11 bases between. Germline CDR1 reads SGHRS; CDR2 reads YFSETQ. The CDR3 consists of 16 residues. The CDR3 DNA sequence: TGCGCCAGCAGCTTGTTACCAGGTTACTCTGGAAACACCATATATTTT. Protein: CASSLLPGYSGNTIYF.

The chain uses TRBV5-5 and TRBJ2-1, with D tentatively TRBD1 (5 bases). From germline, CDR1 is SGHKS and CDR2 YYEKEE (reference sequence). This CDR3 comprises 14 residues. The V and J ends lost 4 bases and 9 bases respectively, with 17 bases between them. The CDR3 here is CASSPIGRASEQFF. CDR3 in DNA: TGTGCCAGCAGCCCCATCGGCAGGGCAAGTGAGCAGTTCTTC.

This chain uses TRBV6-5 with TRBJ1-1; D gene unclear. The CDR3 is 14 residues long. Trimming left V 3 bases short and J 0 bases short, with 8 bases between. Germline V gene lookup returns CDR1 MNHEY and CDR2 SVGAGI. The CDR3 region is CASSYRIMNTEAFF. CDR3 bases: TGTGCCAGCAGTTATAGAATCATGAACACTGAAGCTTTCTTT.

This sequence joins TRBV4-3 and TRBJ2-1; 9 nucleotides agree with TRBD2. The CDR3 loop spans 16 amino acids. CDR1 and CDR2 (germline): LGHNA, YSLEER. J was trimmed by 3 bases and V by 0 bases; bases with no gene match: 3. Here the CDR3 reads CASSQDLAGLYNEQFF. CDR3 coding DNA: TGCGCCAGCAGCCAAGATCTAGCGGGGCTCTACAATGAGCAGTTCTTC.

The chain recombines TRBV19 with TRBJ2-3, with TRBD1 identical over 8 bases. The junction had 1 base not matched to a gene; V was cut back by 4 bases and J by 4 bases. The CDR3 has 13 amino acids. Germline assignment: CDR1 LNHDA and CDR2 SQIVND (reference sequence). As DNA, the CDR3 is TGTGCCAGTAGTAAGGACAGGGCAGATACGCAGTATTTT. As protein: CASSKDRADTQYF.

The rearrangement uses TRBV6-5 and TRBJ1-6, with 10 bases fitting TRBD1. The junction had 3 bases not matched to a gene; V was cut back by 2 bases and J by 8 bases. Germline lookup yields CDR1 MNHEY and CDR2 SVGAGI. This CDR3 region has 15 residues. CDR3 in amino acids: CASSYGGTGDSPLHF. CDR3 DNA: TGTGCCAGCAGTTACGGCGGGACAGGGGATTCACCCCTCCACTTT.

The V call is TRBV9, the J call TRBJ1-6; maybe TRBD1 (5 bases). Germline CDR1 SGDLS, CDR2 YYNGEE. CDR3 size: 14 residues. V was cut by 0 bases and J by 8 bases, with 9 bases left in between. This chain's CDR3 is CASSVEGRDSPLHF. DNA for the CDR3: TGTGCCAGCAGCGTAGAGGGGCGAGATTCACCCCTCCACTTT.

This chain connects TRBV5-6 to TRBJ1-2; 9 nucleotides match TRBD1. Germline lookup yields CDR1 SGHDT and CDR2 YYEEEE. The CDR3 runs to 13 residues. V gave up 7 bases and J gave up 5 bases; unmatched junction bases: 6. In nucleotides, the CDR3 is TGTGCCAGCTGCCGGGACAGGGTTTATGGCTACACCTTC. Protein: CASCRDRVYGYTF.

CDR3 in amino acids: CASSPRGGFENTIYF. CDR3 bases: TGTGCCAGCAGCCCCCGGGGTGGGTTTGAAAACACCATATATTTT. The V call is TRBV3-1 (or the pseudogene TRBV3-2), the J call TRBJ1-3; D not certain. V lost 4 bases and J 6 bases, leaving 16 bases between the germline ends. This CDR3 has 15 amino acids. Germline CDR1 reads LGHDT; CDR2 reads YNNKEL (reference sequence).

The chain employs TRBV11-2 and TRBJ2-7; TRBD1 agrees at 10 bases. The CDR3 consists of 12 residues. Germline CDR1 SGHAT, CDR2 FQNNGV. Trimming removed 5 bases from V and 8 bases from J; junction bases left unmatched: 3. CDR3 region: CASSRDRGKQYF. The CDR3 DNA reads TGTGCCAGCAGCCGGGACAGGGGTAAGCAGTACTTC.

V and J are TRBV19 and TRBJ2-1; no reliable D call. This CDR3 has 14 amino acids. CDR1 and CDR2 from the germline V gene are LNHDA and SQIVND (reference sequence). With 6 bases removed from V and 7 bases from J, the gap between germline ends came to 16 bases. The CDR3: CASRRGLSGNEQFF. The CDR3 region has the DNA TGTGCCAGTAGGCGAGGCCTCAGTGGGAATGAGCAGTTCTTC.

This clone turned up a few times. The chain recombines TRBV2 with TRBJ2-1; 10 bases are a match to TRBD2. The CDR3 length is 13 residues. V gave up 5 bases and J gave up 8 bases; unmatched junction bases: 3. The germline V gene has CDR1 SNHLY and CDR2 FYNNEI. The CDR3, as DNA: TGTGCCAGCAGTCTAGCGGGAGAGGATGAGCAGTTCTTC. Its translation: CASSLAGEDEQFF. Full variable domain (outside the CDR3, taken from reference TRBV2 and TRBJ2-1): EPEVTQTPSHQVTQMGQEVILRCVPISNHLYFYWYRQILGQKVEFLVSFYNNEISEKSEIFDDQFSVERPDGSNFTLKIRSTKLEDSAMYFCASSLAGEDEQFFGPGTRLTVL.